Listed here are 9 T cell receptor beta chains from one sample, sequenced in a study of T cells in Graves' hyperthyroidism and ophthalmopathy. Amplification of TCR beta CDR3 regions used RNA as the template. HTBI primers were used for first-round RT-PCR of the TCR CDR3. In TCRdb, the multiplex PCR reads were re-called with MiXCR into one record per CDR3 protein. The sample shows roughly 500,000 distinct CDR3 sequences, around 16% of them seen only once. Sequencing was performed on blood. Receptors were obtained from a woman in her 30s with Graves' ophthalmopathy.

The chain employs TRBV28 and TRBJ2-4; tentative D call: TRBD1 (5 bases). There are 15 residues in the CDR3. Germline lookup yields CDR1 MDHEN and CDR2 SYDVKM. V was cut by 5 bases and J by 6 bases, with 17 bases left in between. The CDR3 loop reads CASSQRTPRRNIQYF. The CDR3 bases are TGTGCCAGCAGTCAAAGGACACCGAGGAGAAACATTCAGTACTTC. The whole variable domain, remainder taken from reference TRBV28 and TRBJ2-4, is DVKVTQSSRYLVKRTGEKVFLECVQDMDHENMFWYRQDPGLGLRLIYFSYDVKMKEKGDIPEGYSVSREKKERFSLILESASTNQTSMYLCASSQRTPRRNIQYFGAGTRLSVL.

This clonotype was detected a few times. The chain links TRBV7-2 to TRBJ1-4; no firm D call. Germline values: CDR1 SGHTA, CDR2 FQGNSA. V was trimmed by 2 bases and J by 0 bases, leaving 7 bases between them. The CDR3 loop spans 15 amino acids. CDR3 coding DNA: TGTGCCAGCAGCTTAATGCGGGCAACTAATGAAAAACTGTTTTTT. Translation: CASSLMRATNEKLFF.

This clonotype was seen a few times. The V gene is TRBV19, the J gene TRBJ1-1, with D uncertain. Trimming pared 10 bases from V and 3 bases from J, leaving 9 bases between. The CDR3 runs to 11 residues. Germline-derived CDR1 and CDR2 are LNHDA and SQIVND (reference sequence). DNA for the CDR3: TGTGCCACCCTGATGGACACTGAAGCTTTCTTT. Its protein is CATLMDTEAFF. Full variable domain (rest looked up from reference TRBV19 and TRBJ1-1): DGGITQSPKYLFRKEGQNVTLSCEQNLNHDAMYWYRQDPGQGLRLIYYSQIVNDFQKGDIAEGYSVSREKKESFPLTVTSAQKNPTAFYLCATLMDTEAFFGQGTRLTVV.

There are many counts of this clonotype. J is TRBJ2-7 and V is TRBV6-2 or TRBV6-3; TRBD2 is a possible D gene (6 bases). This CDR3 contains 15 residues. V lost 7 bases and J lost 7, with 23 bases in between. Germline assignment: CDR1 MNHEY and CDR2 SVGEGT. The CDR3 sequence is CASNDGGPRLGEQYF. Written as DNA, the CDR3 is TGTGCCAGCAACGACGGGGGACCCCGGTTAGGGGAGCAGTACTTC.

The gene calls are TRBV6-1 and TRBJ1-4, with 8 bases that match TRBD1. This CDR3 comprises 14 residues. The trim removed 6 bases at V and 7 bases at J, leaving 7 bases unmatched. Germline CDR1 and CDR2: MNHNS and SASEGT. The CDR3 here is CASSFRGRSEKLFF. DNA of the CDR3: TGTGCCAGCAGCTTCAGGGGGCGGTCTGAAAAACTGTTTTTT.

Ten or more counts support this clonotype. This chain joins TRBV29-1 and TRBJ2-7, with D unresolved. Germline CDR1 reads SQVTM; CDR2 reads ANQGSEA. The CDR3 consists of 15 residues. The V end was cut by 6 bases, the J end by 1 base, with 19 bases between. CDR3 nucleotides: TGCAGCGTAGATGAGACTGGAAAGCAGTCCTACGAGCAGTACTTC. Translated, it gives CSVDETGKQSYEQYF.

The genes are TRBV12-3 or TRBV12-4 and TRBJ1-5; TRBD1 might be the D (6 bases). V lost 7 bases and J lost 6, with 13 bases in between. The CDR3 covers 13 residues. The CDR3 DNA follows: TGTGCCAGCAACCAAGGAGGGGGTCAGCCCCAGCATTTT. This encodes CASNQGGGQPQHF.

The gene calls are TRBV29-1 and TRBJ2-2, with D maybe TRBD2 (5 bases). The CDR3 has 11 residues. The ends were cut back, 7 bases at V and 9 bases at J, with 12 bases in the middle. Looked up from germline, CDR1 is SQVTM and CDR2 is ANQGSEA. CDR3 nucleotide sequence: TGCAGCGCCCGAGGGCCTAGGGAGCTGTTTTTT. This gives the protein CSARGPRELFF.

The chain recombines TRBV28 with TRBJ2-4; 9 nucleotides line up with TRBD1. Germline lookup yields CDR1 MDHEN and CDR2 SYDVKM. Unmatched junction bases numbered 13, after V lost 5 bases and J lost 14 bases. The CDR3 length is 14 residues. The CDR3 is CASSPPRGRQGEYF. The CDR3 nucleotides read TGTGCCAGCAGTCCCCCGAGGGGGAGACAGGGGGAGTACTTC. The variable domain in full, completed from reference TRBV28 and TRBJ2-4, reads DVKVTQSSRYLVKRTGEKVFLECVQDMDHENMFWYRQDPGLGLRLIYFSYDVKMKEKGDIPEGYSVSREKKERFSLILESASTNQTSMYLCASSPPRGRQGEYFGAGTRLSVL.